The TCR beta chain described here comes from a study of identifying expanded T cells in peripheral blood (dated by TCRdb to about 2019). General notes on the study: Four technical replicates, made by sequencing separate aliquots from the same pool of genomic DNA, were compared pairwise. Beyond this particular receptor, the publication reports: Across all healthy donors, variance in clone template counts between approximately two-week samples was found to increase significantly with total template count. The authors expected that biological variance in healthy repertoires might rise further over much longer intervals, such as months to years. The binomial model flagged about 1.1 differentially abundant clones between technical replicates but approximately 16 over about 2 weeks and under 25 over around four weeks. Across all healthy-donor time intervals, the beta-binomial model significantly lowered both the number of clones called differentially abundant and the false-positive rate.

As to this clone: The antigen it binds to is not known. Per-base qualities were not stored, and no clone one base away is much larger.

The immunoSEQ Assay, which uses bias-controlled multiplex PCR amplification of genomic DNA, was used to profile TCRbeta CDR3 regions. The authors' pipeline ran thus. To quantify the absolute abundance of each unique TCRbeta CDR3 region, the sequences were collapsed and filtered. Differential abundance was tested with a binomial (Fisher-equivalent) model and with a beta-binomial model adding time-dependent variance fitted from healthy donors. Any clone with fewer than 5 combined templates was excluded, and a clone was called differentially abundant if its Benjamini-Hochberg FDR was below 0.01. The form v = (b*log(k)+a)^2 was used to model beta-binomial variance as a function of total template count across the two samples. TCRdb limited this immuneACCESS table to in-frame rearrangements with V and J called. A share of clones is missing; checked studies link under half to unresolved V genes, and the rest is unexplained. V, J and clone size reflect that table, while D and trimming were determined from the DNA. Counted in this sample were 75,000 to 90,000 clones; 70% to 90% of them appeared once. The biggest ten clones account for roughly 7% of the sample.

No immune events such as infections were documented for the healthy donors during the collection period. Blood repertoires from healthy donors were used as a training cohort for calibrating time-dependent variance in a beta-binomial model of differential abundance of T-cell clones. The training cohort included around 10 healthy donors, of whom 3 were female and 7 were male. On average the donors were approximately 42 years old, and their ages spanned roughly 25 to 65 years. Whole blood from each healthy donor was obtained from a commercial supplier and was collected at three time points 2 to 3 weeks apart. For immunosequencing, genomic DNA was extracted from whole blood that had not been sorted. There are 16 amino acids in the CDR3, from cysteine to phenylalanine inclusive. Only CDR3 DNA remains: 48 bases, in frame from the first base. V and J are trimmed by 3 bases and 3 bases, and the gene matches miss 11 bases of the junction. The germline V gene sets CDR1 to SQVTM and CDR2 to ANQGSEA.

The receptor's source is a person aged 18-69 years in good health. The chain is encoded by TRBV29-1 joined to TRBJ1-1; TRBD1 matches 9 bases in the middle. The sequencing input was blood. CDR3 sequence: CSVEPQTGGEDTEAFF. The DNA is TGCAGCGTTGAGCCTCAGACAGGGGGGGAAGACACTGAAGCTTTCTTT.